The rows below give T cell receptor beta chains drawn from one sample of a study of cytomegalovirus exposure and HLA in healthy donors. TCRdb keeps only in-frame clones here, not all; method: immunoSEQ multiplex PCR. The sample includes some 63,000 clones, roughly 80% seen only once; the top ten take under 5%. The source material was PBMCs. The receptors originated from a woman between 40 and 50 years old in good health and CMV-seronegative. Each CDR3 is given with its conserved first and last residue. The D gene is left open where the match is weak. Expanded clones get a size class; other rows say once, few or many, or leave the size out.

d_gene: .
abundance: .
j_gene: TRBJ1-5
v_gene: TRBV15
CDR3aa: CATSRGEGVSNQPQHF
CDR3nt: TGTGCCACCAGCAGAGGGGAGGGGGTCAGCAATCAGCCCCAGCATTTT

d_gene: TRBD2
abundance: .
j_gene: TRBJ2-1
v_gene: TRBV19
CDR3aa: CASTAFSGSFDNEQFF
CDR3nt: TGTGCCAGTACCGCCTTTAGCGGGAGTTTCGACAATGAGCAGTTCTTC

d_gene: .
abundance: .
j_gene: TRBJ1-1
v_gene: TRBV7-9
CDR3aa: CASSLVSGRTFF
CDR3nt: TGTGCCAGCAGCTTAGTGTCAGGGAGGACTTTCTTT

d_gene: .
abundance: .
j_gene: TRBJ2-3
v_gene: TRBV7-6
CDR3aa: CASSLLGQNTDTQYF
CDR3nt: TGTGCCAGCAGCTTACTGGGCCAGAATACAGATACGCAGTATTTT

d_gene: TRBD2
abundance: .
j_gene: TRBJ2-1
v_gene: TRBV25-1
CDR3aa: CASSEPGLAFNEQFF
CDR3nt: TGTGCCAGCAGTGAGCCGGGACTAGCGTTCAATGAGCAGTTCTTC

d_gene: TRBD2
abundance: .
j_gene: TRBJ2-2
v_gene: TRBV19
CDR3aa: CASSMKGLAERTGELFF
CDR3nt: TGTGCCAGTAGTATGAAGGGACTAGCGGAGAGGACCGGGGAGCTGTTTTTT

d_gene: .
abundance: .
j_gene: TRBJ2-3
v_gene: TRBV7-3
CDR3aa: CASSLPGTTDTQYF
CDR3nt: TGTGCCAGCAGCCTCCCGGGTACCACAGATACGCAGTATTTT

d_gene: TRBD1
abundance: once
j_gene: TRBJ1-2
v_gene: TRBV28
CDR3aa: CASSFPPGQGARGYTF
CDR3nt: TGTGCCAGCAGTTTCCCCCCGGGACAGGGGGCGCGAGGCTACACCTTC

d_gene: .
abundance: few
j_gene: TRBJ2-7
v_gene: TRBV6-5
CDR3aa: CASTPPGQYEQYF
CDR3nt: TGTGCCAGCACCCCACCCGGACAGTACGAGCAGTACTTC

d_gene: TRBD1
abundance: .
j_gene: TRBJ1-1
v_gene: TRBV19
CDR3aa: CASSIPRTGGNTEAFF
CDR3nt: TGTGCCAGTAGTATACCAAGGACAGGGGGGAACACTGAAGCTTTCTTT

d_gene: TRBD1
abundance: .
j_gene: TRBJ1-5
v_gene: TRBV11-2
CDR3aa: CASSLGTGGHQPQHF
CDR3nt: TGTGCCAGCAGCTTGGGGACAGGGGGCCATCAGCCCCAGCATTTT

d_gene: .
abundance: .
j_gene: TRBJ1-1
v_gene: TRBV19
CDR3aa: CASTLYREGTEAFF
CDR3nt: TGTGCCAGTACCCTATACAGGGAGGGCACTGAAGCTTTCTTT

d_gene: .
abundance: .
j_gene: TRBJ2-7
v_gene: TRBV6-1
CDR3aa: CASSEEDTAYEQYF
CDR3nt: TGTGCCAGCAGTGAAGAGGACACGGCCTACGAGCAGTACTTC

d_gene: .
abundance: .
j_gene: TRBJ1-1
v_gene: TRBV29-1
CDR3aa: CSAALTENTEAFF
CDR3nt: TGCAGCGCCGCCCTGACAGAGAACACTGAAGCTTTCTTT

d_gene: .
abundance: .
j_gene: TRBJ2-3
v_gene: TRBV10-2
CDR3aa: CASSTSFGVALTSTDTQYF
CDR3nt: TGCGCCAGCAGTACTAGCTTTGGAGTGGCCCTGACTAGCACAGATACGCAGTATTTT

d_gene: .
abundance: .
j_gene: TRBJ2-2
v_gene: TRBV6-5
CDR3aa: CASSAEANTGELFF
CDR3nt: TGTGCCAGCAGTGCAGAAGCGAACACCGGGGAGCTGTTTTTT

d_gene: TRBD1
abundance: .
j_gene: TRBJ2-1
v_gene: TRBV29-1
CDR3aa: CSVLPGTGVHNEQFF
CDR3nt: TGCAGCGTTCTCCCCGGGACAGGGGTCCACAATGAGCAGTTCTTC

d_gene: TRBD1
abundance: .
j_gene: TRBJ2-6
v_gene: TRBV6-4
CDR3aa: CASSDSTGTGANVLTF
CDR3nt: TGTGCCAGCAGTGACTCGACAGGGACCGGGGCCAACGTCCTGACTTTC

d_gene: TRBD2
abundance: once
j_gene: TRBJ2-7
v_gene: TRBV18
CDR3aa: CASSPVAGVEQYF
CDR3nt: TGTGCCAGCTCACCAGTAGCGGGAGTCGAGCAGTACTTC

d_gene: TRBD1
abundance: .
j_gene: TRBJ2-5
v_gene: TRBV6-1
CDR3aa: CASSEATGDQETQYF
CDR3nt: TGTGCCAGCAGTGAAGCCACAGGGGACCAAGAGACCCAGTACTTC

d_gene: TRBD1
abundance: .
j_gene: TRBJ1-2
v_gene: TRBV28
CDR3aa: CASSLPRGQGYTF
CDR3nt: TGTGCCAGCAGTTTACCCAGGGGGCAGGGCTACACCTTC

d_gene: .
abundance: .
j_gene: TRBJ2-5
v_gene: TRBV7-9
CDR3aa: CASSRAGQKETQYF
CDR3nt: TGTGCCAGCAGCCGCGCAGGACAGAAAGAGACCCAGTACTTC

d_gene: TRBD1
abundance: .
j_gene: TRBJ1-1
v_gene: TRBV28
CDR3aa: CASSPIQGLPEAFF
CDR3nt: TGTGCCAGCAGTCCAATACAGGGGTTGCCTGAAGCTTTCTTT

d_gene: .
abundance: few
j_gene: TRBJ2-2
v_gene: TRBV7-8
CDR3aa: CASSLLATYGSGELFF
CDR3nt: TGTGCCAGCAGCTTGTTAGCGACCTACGGGTCCGGGGAGCTGTTTTTT

d_gene: TRBD2
abundance: .
j_gene: TRBJ2-1
v_gene: TRBV28
CDR3aa: CASRLRWEGEQFF
CDR3nt: TGTGCCAGCAGGCTACGATGGGAGGGTGAGCAGTTCTTC

d_gene: TRBD2
abundance: .
j_gene: TRBJ2-2
v_gene: TRBV30
CDR3aa: CAWGLAGVGTGELFF
CDR3nt: TGTGCCTGGGGCTTAGCGGGAGTAGGGACCGGGGAGCTGTTTTTT

d_gene: .
abundance: once
j_gene: TRBJ1-1
v_gene: TRBV19
CDR3aa: CASSTPWTVTEAFF
CDR3nt: TGTGCCAGTAGTACACCTTGGACAGTCACTGAAGCTTTCTTT

d_gene: TRBD2
abundance: .
j_gene: TRBJ2-5
v_gene: TRBV6-1
CDR3aa: CASINLAAQETQYF
CDR3nt: TGTGCCAGCATTAACCTAGCGGCCCAAGAGACCCAGTACTTC

d_gene: .
abundance: .
j_gene: TRBJ2-1
v_gene: TRBV14
CDR3aa: CASSHPSSRKRFNEQFF
CDR3nt: TGTGCCAGCAGCCACCCCTCTAGCAGGAAACGATTCAATGAGCAGTTCTTC

d_gene: TRBD1
abundance: once
j_gene: TRBJ1-1
v_gene: TRBV19
CDR3aa: CASSSTGATEAFF
CDR3nt: TGTGCCAGTAGCTCTACAGGGGCCACTGAAGCTTTCTTT

d_gene: .
abundance: .
j_gene: TRBJ2-3
v_gene: TRBV11-2
CDR3aa: CASSLGREPLTDTQYF
CDR3nt: TGTGCCAGCAGCTTAGGCCGGGAGCCCCTCACAGATACGCAGTATTTT

d_gene: TRBD1
abundance: .
j_gene: TRBJ2-6
v_gene: TRBV5-1
CDR3aa: CASSLVGTGGPSGANVLTF
CDR3nt: TGCGCCAGCAGCTTGGTAGGGACAGGGGGTCCTTCTGGGGCCAACGTCCTGACTTTC